The 8 T cell receptor beta chains below come from one sample, sequenced in a study of T cells in Graves' hyperthyroidism and ophthalmopathy (dated by TCRdb to about 2019). Library generation was performed with multiplex PCR. The instrument given in TCRdb is Illumina HiSeq 2000. TCR beta CDR3 regions were amplified from RNA transcripts. The first round of RT-PCR for the TCR CDR3 was performed with the HTBI primer set and the Qiagen OneStep RT-PCR kit. TCRdb cleaned the public reads at Q25 with fastp, built clones with MiXCR and kept in-frame beta chains. For every CDR3 protein sequence, its rows merge into one entry that carries the most common genes and DNA. The sample table holds around 690,000 distinct CDR3 sequences, of which roughly 17% were seen once. Roughly 15% of the sample comes from the top ten. Sequenced input: blood. The receptors shown here come from a man in his forties or fifties with Graves' hyperthyroidism.

This clonotype has more than one count but fewer than ten. A read error may produce the germline difference seen at one junction end. V is TRBV12-3 or TRBV12-4 and J is TRBJ2-1; 11 nucleotides match TRBD2. CDR3 length equals 15 residues. The chain's CDR3 is CASRLAGGPPNKQFF. CDR3 in DNA: TGTGCCAGCAGGTTAGCGGGAGGGCCTCCCAATAAGCAGTTCTTC.

This clonotype has a count of ten or more. This chain links TRBV7-2 with TRBJ2-1; 7 nucleotides line up with TRBD2. Germline V lookup: CDR1 SGHTA, CDR2 FQGNSA. This CDR3 comprises 17 residues. The ends lost 5 bases at V and 9 bases at J; junction bases unmatched: 19. CDR3 DNA: TGTGCCAGCAGCCCGTTCAAGAGGACTAGTAGAGTAGGTGAGCAGTTCTTC. It encodes CASSPFKRTSRVGEQFF.

This clonotype was counted at least ten times. One end of the junction is discordant with germline, which a read error may explain. This sequence joins TRBV6-2 or TRBV6-3 and TRBJ2-7; 14 bases map to TRBD2. Looked up from germline, CDR1 is MNHEY and CDR2 is SVGEGT. The CDR3 is 15 amino acids. The CDR3 here is CASSHSGLAGEEQYF. For the CDR3, the DNA is TGTGCCAGCAGTCACTCGGGACTAGCGGGAGAGGAGCAGTACTTC.

CDR3 region: CARNGPGQGLDQPQHF. CDR3 sequence (DNA): TGTGCCAGGAATGGACCGGGACAGGGTCTTGATCAGCCCCAGCATTTT. The V call is TRBV6-1, the J call TRBJ1-5, with 9 bases lining up with TRBD1. J gave up 5 bases and V 9 bases, and 14 bases lay outside the gene matches. This CDR3 comprises 16 residues. Germline-derived CDR1 and CDR2 are MNHNS and SASEGT.

Concerning this clonotype itself: With a much larger clone just one base away, this may be a read error. The chain combines TRBV20-1 with TRBJ2-7; D gene uncertain. The length of the CDR3 is 15 residues. CDR1 is DFQATT and CDR2 is SNEGSKA in the germline V gene (reference sequence). This CDR3 is CSAPIPSYEYYERYF. As DNA, the CDR3 is TGCAGTGCTCCGATACCGTCTTACGAGTACTACGAGCGGTACTTC.

There are many counts of this clonotype. The chain employs TRBV18 and TRBJ2-7, with D unclear. The CDR3 is made up of 12 amino acids. The V end lost 5 bases, the J end lost 4 bases, and 9 bases lay between the germline ends. CDR1 is KGHSH and CDR2 is LQKENI in the germline V gene. CDR3 nucleotide sequence: TGTGCCAGCTCAGCCACTTCGTACGAGCAGTACTTC. Translating gives CASSATSYEQYF. The full variable domain, completed using reference TRBV18 and TRBJ2-7, is NAGVMQNPRHLVRRRGQEARLRCSPMKGHSHVYWYRQLPEEGLKFMVYLQKENIIDESGMPKERFSAEFPKEGPSILRIQQVVRGDSAAYFCASSATSYEQYFGPGTRLTVT.

The chain has TRBV25-1 and TRBJ2-3; no clear D. Per germline, CDR1 MGHDK and CDR2 SYGVNS. The CDR3 has 14 amino acids. V was shortened by 0 bases and J by 1 base, with 5 bases between the two germline ends. The CDR3 DNA reads TGTGCCAGCAGTGAATATGGGGGCACAGATACGCAGTATTTT. Translation gives CASSEYGGTDTQYF.

The V gene is TRBV30, the J gene TRBJ1-2; TRBD1 matches at 8 bases. After removal of 0 bases from V and 0 bases from J, the junction contained 9 bases not matched to a gene. The germline V gene has CDR1 GTSNPN and CDR2 SVGIG (reference sequence). CDR3 size: 17 residues. This CDR3 is CAWSVPVRGLTNYGYTF. The CDR3 DNA follows: TGTGCCTGGAGTGTACCGGTCAGGGGGCTTACTAACTATGGCTACACCTTC.